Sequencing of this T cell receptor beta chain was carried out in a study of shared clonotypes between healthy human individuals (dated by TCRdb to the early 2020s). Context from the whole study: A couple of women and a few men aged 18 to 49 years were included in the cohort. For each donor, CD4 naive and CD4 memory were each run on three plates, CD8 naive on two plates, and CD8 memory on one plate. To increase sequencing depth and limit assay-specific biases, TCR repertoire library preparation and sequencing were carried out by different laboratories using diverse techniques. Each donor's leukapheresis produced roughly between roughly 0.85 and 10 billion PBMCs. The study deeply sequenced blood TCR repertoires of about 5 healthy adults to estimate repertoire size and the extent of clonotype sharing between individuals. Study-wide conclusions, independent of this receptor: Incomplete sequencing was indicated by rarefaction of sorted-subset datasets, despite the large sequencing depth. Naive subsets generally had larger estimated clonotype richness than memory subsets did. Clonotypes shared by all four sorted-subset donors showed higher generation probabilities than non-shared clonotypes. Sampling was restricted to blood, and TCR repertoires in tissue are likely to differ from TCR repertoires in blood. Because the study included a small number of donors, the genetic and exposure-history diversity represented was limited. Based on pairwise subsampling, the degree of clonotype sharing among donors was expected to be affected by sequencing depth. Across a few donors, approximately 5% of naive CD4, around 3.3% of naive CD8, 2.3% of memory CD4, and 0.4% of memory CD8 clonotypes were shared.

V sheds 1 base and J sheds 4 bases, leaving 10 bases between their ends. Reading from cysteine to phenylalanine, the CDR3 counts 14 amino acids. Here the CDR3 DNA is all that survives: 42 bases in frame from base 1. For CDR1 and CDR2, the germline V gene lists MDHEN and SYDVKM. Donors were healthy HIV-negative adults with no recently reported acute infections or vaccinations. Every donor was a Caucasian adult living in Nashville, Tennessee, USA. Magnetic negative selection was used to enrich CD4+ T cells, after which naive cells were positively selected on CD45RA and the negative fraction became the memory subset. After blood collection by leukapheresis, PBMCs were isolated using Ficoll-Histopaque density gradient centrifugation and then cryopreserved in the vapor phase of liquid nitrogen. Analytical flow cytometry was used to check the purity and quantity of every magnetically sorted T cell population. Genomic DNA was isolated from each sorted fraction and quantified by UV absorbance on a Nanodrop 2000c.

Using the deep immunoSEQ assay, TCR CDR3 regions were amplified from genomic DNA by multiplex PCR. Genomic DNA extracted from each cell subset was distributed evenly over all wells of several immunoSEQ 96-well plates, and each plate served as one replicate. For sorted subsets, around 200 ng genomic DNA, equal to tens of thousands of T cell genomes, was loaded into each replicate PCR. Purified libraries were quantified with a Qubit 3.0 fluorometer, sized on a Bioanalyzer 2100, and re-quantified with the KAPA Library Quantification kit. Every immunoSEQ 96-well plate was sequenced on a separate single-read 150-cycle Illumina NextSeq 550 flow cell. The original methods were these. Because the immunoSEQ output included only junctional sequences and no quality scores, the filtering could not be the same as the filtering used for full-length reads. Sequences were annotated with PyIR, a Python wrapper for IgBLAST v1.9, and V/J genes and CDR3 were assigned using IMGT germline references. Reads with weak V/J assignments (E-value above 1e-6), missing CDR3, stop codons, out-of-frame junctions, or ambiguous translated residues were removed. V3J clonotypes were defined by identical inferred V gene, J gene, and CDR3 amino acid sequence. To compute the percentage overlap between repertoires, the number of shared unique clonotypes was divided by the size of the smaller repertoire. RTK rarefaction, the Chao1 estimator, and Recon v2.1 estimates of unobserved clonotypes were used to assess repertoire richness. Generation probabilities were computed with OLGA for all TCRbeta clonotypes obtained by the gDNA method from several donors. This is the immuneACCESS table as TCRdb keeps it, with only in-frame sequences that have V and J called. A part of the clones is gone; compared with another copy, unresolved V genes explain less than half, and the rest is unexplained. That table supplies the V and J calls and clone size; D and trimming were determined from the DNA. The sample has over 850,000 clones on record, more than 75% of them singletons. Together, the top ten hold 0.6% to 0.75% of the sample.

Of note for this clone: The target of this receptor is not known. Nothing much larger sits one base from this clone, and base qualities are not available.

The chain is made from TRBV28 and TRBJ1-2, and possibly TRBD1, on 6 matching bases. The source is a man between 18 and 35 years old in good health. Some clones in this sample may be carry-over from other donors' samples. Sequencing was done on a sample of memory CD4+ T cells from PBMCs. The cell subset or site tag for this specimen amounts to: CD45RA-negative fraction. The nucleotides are TGTGCCAGCAGTTTATCGGGGGCAGCCTATGGCTACACCTTC. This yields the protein CASSLSGAAYGYTF.